This entry lists 31 T cell receptor beta chains sequenced from one sample in a study of shared clonotypes between healthy human individuals. Generated by immunoSEQ multiplex PCR, the TCRdb table keeps only in-frame clones and is missing some. Of approximately 510,000 clones listed, 79% are singletons. Input material: PBMCs. The receptors were gathered from a woman aged 40 to 50 in good health. Some clones in this sample may be carry-over from other donors' samples.

The V and J genes are TRBV5-4 and TRBJ2-2; D perhaps matches TRBD1 (6 bases). In germline, CDR1 is SGHNT, CDR2 YYREEE (reference sequence). The CDR3 loop spans 16 amino acids. The ends were cut back, 4 bases at V and 5 bases at J, with 18 bases in the middle. CDR3 loop: CASSVQGVRRTGELFF. As DNA, the CDR3 is TGTGCCAGCAGCGTACAGGGAGTACGGAGGACCGGGGAGCTGTTTTTT.

This chain links TRBV29-1 with TRBJ1-2; D is unclear. The CDR3 sequence is 13 residues long. CDR1 and CDR2 from the germline V gene are SQVTM and ANQGSEA. Trimming left V 4 bases short and J 0 bases short, with 9 bases between. Here the CDR3 DNA reads TGCAGCGTTGCCACAGCGACTAACTATGGCTACACCTTC. Encoded protein: CSVATATNYGYTF.

The V and J genes are TRBV7-9 and TRBJ1-6, with no clear D. V was shortened by 3 bases and J by 12 bases, with 12 bases between the two germline ends. Per the germline V gene, CDR1 is SEHNR and CDR2 is FQNEAQ (reference sequence). The CDR3 spans 13 residues. This chain's CDR3 is CASSLFGPQPLHF. In nucleotides, the CDR3 is TGTGCCAGCAGCTTGTTCGGACCACAACCCCTCCACTTT.

The rearrangement joins TRBV11-2 to TRBJ2-7; D is perhaps TRBD2 (6 bases). Germline V gene data show CDR1 as SGHAT and CDR2 as FQNNGV. The CDR3 is 14 amino acids. Trimming pared 4 bases from V and 3 bases from J, leaving 13 bases between. Here the CDR3 DNA reads TGTGCCAGCAGCTCGTTTACGGGAGACTACGAGCAGTACTTC. Protein product: CASSSFTGDYEQYF.

V gene TRBV7-7 combines with J gene TRBJ2-5, with D maybe TRBD2 (5 bases). This CDR3 contains 13 residues. V was pared by 5 bases and J by 4 bases, with 11 bases between. Germline V lookup: CDR1 SSHAT, CDR2 FNYEAQ (reference sequence). CDR3: CASSTLAGETQYF. In DNA, the CDR3 is TGTGCCAGCAGCACACTTGCGGGAGAGACCCAGTACTTC.

The chain joins TRBV27 to TRBJ1-1; 11 nucleotides line up with TRBD1. CDR1 is MNHEY and CDR2 is SMNVEV in the germline V gene (reference sequence). With 5 bases clipped from V and 3 bases from J, the junction kept 2 bases outside the gene matches. The CDR3 consists of 14 residues. The CDR3 reads CASSGQGAYTEAFF. CDR3 in DNA: TGTGCCAGCAGTGGACAGGGGGCGTACACTGAAGCTTTCTTT.

This clone was counted a few times. The genes are TRBV11-2 and TRBJ2-7; a possible D gene is TRBD1 (6 bases). Germline lookup yields CDR1 SGHAT and CDR2 FQNNGV. The CDR3 is 14 residues long. Trimming took 0 bases from V and 3 from J, leaving 9 bases between them. CDR3: CASSLEGASYEQYF. CDR3 nucleotides: TGTGCCAGCAGCTTAGAGGGGGCTAGCTACGAGCAGTACTTC.

This clone has a single count. The chain couples TRBV2 to TRBJ2-3; TRBD2 is a possible D gene (5 bases). Trimming removed 6 bases from V and 2 bases from J, with 15 bases in between. The germline V gene encodes CDR1 SNHLY and CDR2 FYNNEI. CDR3 size: 15 residues. The CDR3 region is CASSAEAGVTDTQYF. In DNA form, the CDR3 reads TGTGCCAGCAGCGCAGAGGCCGGGGTCACAGATACGCAGTATTTT.

This clone has just one count. The J gene is TRBJ2-3, the V gene TRBV5-4, with 11 bases fitting TRBD2. CDR3 length equals 15 residues. CDR1 is SGHNT and CDR2 is YYREEE in the germline V gene (reference sequence). V shed 5 bases, J shed 3 bases, and the junction held 5 bases outside the gene matches. The CDR3 region has the DNA TGTGCCAGCAGAAGGTCTAGCGGGAGGACAGATACGCAGTATTTT. Residues: CASRRSSGRTDTQYF.

This clone appeared a single time. The CDR3 reads CASSLARHTTEAFF. Written as DNA, the CDR3 is TGTGCCAGCAGCTTAGCTCGCCATACCACTGAAGCTTTCTTT. This sequence joins TRBV11-2 and TRBJ1-1; unclear D gene. CDR3 length: 14 residues. The germline gives CDR1 SGHAT, CDR2 FQNNGV. The germline V and J ends were trimmed by 1 base and 4 bases, with 10 bases remaining between them.

The chain is built from TRBV11-2 and TRBJ2-1, with 15 bases matching TRBD2. With 0 bases clipped from V and 5 bases from J, the junction kept 5 bases outside the gene matches. This CDR3 contains 18 residues. Per the germline V gene, CDR1 is SGHAT and CDR2 is FQNNGV. CDR3 DNA: TGTGCCAGCAGCTTAGAAGGGACTAGCGGGAGGTACCACAATGAGCAGTTCTTC. It encodes CASSLEGTSGRYHNEQFF.

This clone was seen a few times. The chain combines TRBV6-4 with TRBJ1-5; D may be TRBD1 (5 bases). The CDR3 length is 15 residues. The germline V and J ends were trimmed by 2 bases and 4 bases, with 12 bases remaining between them. Per the germline V gene, CDR1 is MRHNA and CDR2 is SNTAGT. CDR3 nucleotides: TGTGCCAGCAGTGACAATCCAGGGTCTAATCAGCCCCAGCATTTT. Translating gives CASSDNPGSNQPQHF.

The V gene is TRBV6-5, the J gene TRBJ1-2, with a tentative D call TRBD1 (5 bases). Between the trimmed V and J ends, which lost 4 bases and 3 bases, there was a span of 18 bases. The CDR3 sequence is 16 residues long. CDR1 MNHEY and CDR2 SVGAGI come from the germline V gene. DNA for the CDR3: TGTGCCAGCAGTTCGTTGTTCAGGGAAGGGTACTATGGCTACACCTTC. This codes for CASSSLFREGYYGYTF.

This clone was counted a few times. The sample carries other DNA sequences with the same CDR3. The chain uses TRBV7-2 and TRBJ2-5; D is unclear. Trimming removed 1 base from V and 5 bases from J, with 5 bases in between. The CDR3 is 12 residues long. Looked up from germline, CDR1 is SGHTA and CDR2 is FQGNSA. The CDR3 reads CASSLGRETQYF. The CDR3 nucleotides read TGTGCCAGCAGCTTAGGACGGGAGACCCAGTACTTC.

The sample holds a few counts of this clone. Other DNA variants within this sample encode the same CDR3. The chain joins TRBV2 to TRBJ2-5, with D unresolved. Trimming left V 2 bases short and J 0 bases short, with 7 bases between. The CDR3 runs to 14 residues. Germline V CDR1 and CDR2: SNHLY, FYNNEI. The DNA for the CDR3 is TGTGCCAGCAGTGAATTGACCAACCAAGAGACCCAGTACTTC. This sequence encodes CASSELTNQETQYF. Full variable domain (missing parts from reference TRBV2 and TRBJ2-5): EPEVTQTPSHQVTQMGQEVILRCVPISNHLYFYWYRQILGQKVEFLVSFYNNEISEKSEIFDDQFSVERPDGSNFTLKIRSTKLEDSAMYFCASSELTNQETQYFGPGTRLLVL.

The chain recombines TRBV30 with TRBJ1-3, with a possible D match to TRBD1 (5 bases). The CDR3 is made up of 15 amino acids. Germline lookup yields CDR1 GTSNPN and CDR2 SVGIG (reference sequence). The V end was cut by 3 bases, the J end by 2 bases, with 14 bases between. CDR3 DNA sequence: TGTGCCTGGAGCGCAGGGAATACGGCTGGAAACACCATATATTTT. This sequence encodes CAWSAGNTAGNTIYF.

The V call is TRBV9, the J call TRBJ2-3; D ambiguous. Deletions cut 1 base from V and 2 bases from J, with 11 bases between. The CDR3 sequence is 15 residues long. Germline assignment: CDR1 SGDLS and CDR2 YYNGEE. CDR3 amino acids: CASSVRGTVTDTQYF. The CDR3 DNA is TGTGCCAGCAGCGTACGAGGTACGGTCACAGATACGCAGTATTTT.

The chain combines TRBV15 with TRBJ2-5; 8 nucleotides agree with TRBD1. V lost 0 bases and J lost 5; bases outside the gene matches: 11. The CDR3 is made up of 17 amino acids. The germline gives CDR1 LNHNV, CDR2 YYDKDF (reference sequence). The CDR3 reads CATSRDRGRTGWETQYF. For the CDR3, the DNA is TGTGCCACCAGCAGAGATAGGGGCCGGACAGGGTGGGAGACCCAGTACTTC.

The CDR3 here is CASSVFGYGYTF. The CDR3 bases are TGTGCCAGCAGTGTGTTCGGCTATGGCTACACCTTC. The rearrangement links TRBV28 to TRBJ1-2, with no clear D. V was clipped by 5 bases and J by 4 bases, with 8 bases between them. Germline assignment: CDR1 MDHEN and CDR2 SYDVKM. CDR3 size: 12 residues.

This clone has only a few counts. The V and J genes are TRBV28 and TRBJ1-5; no definite D call. This CDR3 region has 12 residues. Germline values: CDR1 MDHEN, CDR2 SYDVKM. Trimming stripped 6 bases from V and 7 bases from J, with 10 bases between. CDR3 DNA sequence: TGTGCCAGCAGCCCTGTGGGGCAGCCCCAGCATTTT. Protein sequence: CASSPVGQPQHF.

The chain couples TRBV6-6 to TRBJ1-1; perhaps TRBD1 as D (6 bases). With 8 bases removed from V and 1 base from J, the gap between germline ends came to 20 bases. The CDR3 is made up of 16 amino acids. Germline CDR1 MNHNY, CDR2 SVGAGI (reference sequence). CDR3 protein: CASLVGGERGNTEAFF. CDR3 sequence (DNA): TGTGCCAGCCTGGTGGGGGGCGAGAGGGGGAACACTGAAGCTTTCTTT.

Points on this clone: A much larger clone differs from this one at a single base, so this may be a read error. This rearrangement joins TRBV6-4 to TRBJ2-3; 7 nucleotides match TRBD1. The V segment lost 6 bases and the J segment 1 base; nucleotides outside the gene matches: 4. This CDR3 region has 14 residues. The germline CDR1 and CDR2 sequences are MRHNA and SNTAGT. CDR3: CASRPGQCTDTQYF. The CDR3 region has the DNA TGTGCCAGCAGACCGGGACAGTGCACAGATACGCAGTATTTT.

The gene calls are TRBV18 and TRBJ2-1; the D is unclear. With 0 bases removed from V and 5 bases from J, the gap between germline ends came to 11 bases. Germline V gene lookup returns CDR1 KGHSH and CDR2 LQKENI. The CDR3 spans 15 residues. The CDR3 reads CASSPPQFGNNEQFF. CDR3 nucleotides: TGTGCCAGCTCACCACCGCAGTTTGGGAACAATGAGCAGTTCTTC.

As for this clone: The sample has other DNA sequences that encode this CDR3 too. V usage is TRBV7-3 and J usage is TRBJ2-5, with D perhaps matching TRBD1 (6 bases). The CDR3 consists of 13 residues. Trimming stripped 4 bases from V and 2 bases from J, with 8 bases between. Germline loops: CDR1 SGHTA, CDR2 FQGTGA. DNA for the CDR3: TGTGCCAGCAGCTCGGACAGACAAGAGACCCAGTACTTC. The encoded protein is CASSSDRQETQYF.

This clone was detected only once. This chain links TRBV30 with TRBJ1-3; no clear D. Trimming pared 5 bases from V and 1 base from J, leaving 6 bases between. This CDR3 spans 12 amino acids. Germline loops: CDR1 GTSNPN, CDR2 SVGIG (reference sequence). For the CDR3, the DNA is TGTGCCTGGGGCACTTCTGGAAACACCATATATTTT. Its protein is CAWGTSGNTIYF.

The rearrangement links TRBV19 to TRBJ2-1; the D gene is possibly TRBD2 (6 bases). CDR1 and CDR2 from the germline V gene are LNHDA and SQIVND (reference sequence). Between the trimmed V and J ends, which lost 3 bases and 16 bases, there was a span of 19 bases. The CDR3 is made up of 13 amino acids. CDR3 in amino acids: CASSIVAGSWAFF. CDR3 sequence (DNA): TGTGCCAGTAGTATTGTGGCGGGGAGCTGGGCTTTCTTC.

The CDR3 reads CASSENGLAGTNYNEQFF. In DNA form, the CDR3 reads TGTGCCAGCAGTGAAAATGGACTAGCGGGGACGAACTACAATGAGCAGTTCTTC. This chain connects TRBV6-1 to TRBJ2-1, with 12 nucleotides matching TRBD2. J was trimmed by 3 bases and V by 2 bases; bases with no gene match: 8. The CDR3 extends over 18 amino acids. Germline CDR1 and CDR2: MNHNS and SASEGT.

This clone was recorded only once. The CDR3 DNA reads TGTGCCAGTAGTCCGGGAGCTGCAGATACGCAGTATTTT. It translates to CASSPGAADTQYF. This chain connects TRBV19 to TRBJ2-3, with a tentative D call TRBD2 (6 bases). The CDR3 spans 13 residues. The V end lost 5 bases, the J end lost 4 bases, and 10 bases lay between the germline ends. CDR1 and CDR2 from the germline V gene are LNHDA and SQIVND (reference sequence).

The chain combines TRBV7-3 with TRBJ2-7, with D maybe TRBD2 (6 bases). The germline V gene has CDR1 SGHTA and CDR2 FQGTGA. The CDR3 runs 13 residues. Trimming removed 3 bases at V and 6 bases at J, with 12 bases between. DNA of the CDR3: TGTGCCAGCAGCTTTAACGGGAGCCCCGAGCAGTACTTC. The encoded protein is CASSFNGSPEQYF.

The rearrangement uses TRBV29-1 and TRBJ2-5, with D maybe TRBD1 (5 bases). The V gene's germline CDR1 is SQVTM and CDR2 ANQGSEA. V lost 7 bases, J lost 2 bases, and 14 bases lay in between. The CDR3 is 13 amino acids. CDR3: CSAFRAGQETQYF. The CDR3 DNA is TGCAGCGCCTTCAGGGCCGGGCAAGAGACCCAGTACTTC.

The chain is built from TRBV29-1 and TRBJ2-7, with D perhaps TRBD2 (5 bases). Deletions cut 6 bases from V and 3 bases from J, with 12 bases between. The CDR3 sequence is 12 residues long. Germline lookup yields CDR1 SQVTM and CDR2 ANQGSEA. The CDR3 loop is CSVREGGYEQYF. CDR3 nucleotide sequence: TGCAGCGTCCGTGAGGGCGGCTACGAGCAGTACTTC.